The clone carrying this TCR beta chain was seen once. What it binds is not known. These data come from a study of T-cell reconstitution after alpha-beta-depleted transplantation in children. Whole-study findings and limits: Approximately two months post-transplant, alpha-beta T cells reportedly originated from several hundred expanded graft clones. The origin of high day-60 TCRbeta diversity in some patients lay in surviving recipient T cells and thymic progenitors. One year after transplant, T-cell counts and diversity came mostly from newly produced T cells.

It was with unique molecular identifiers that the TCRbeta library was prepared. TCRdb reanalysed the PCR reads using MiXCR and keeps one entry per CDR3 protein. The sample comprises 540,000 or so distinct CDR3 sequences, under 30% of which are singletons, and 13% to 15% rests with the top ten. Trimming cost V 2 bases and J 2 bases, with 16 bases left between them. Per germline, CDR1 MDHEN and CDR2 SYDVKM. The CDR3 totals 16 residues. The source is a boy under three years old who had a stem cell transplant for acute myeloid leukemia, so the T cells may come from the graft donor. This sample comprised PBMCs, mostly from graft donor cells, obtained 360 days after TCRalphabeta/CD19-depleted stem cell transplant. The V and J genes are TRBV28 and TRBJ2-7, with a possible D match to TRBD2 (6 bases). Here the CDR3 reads CASSLTGDWPPYEQYV. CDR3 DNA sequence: TGTGCCAGCAGTTTAACTGGGGACTGGCCTCCCTACGAGCAGTACGTC.